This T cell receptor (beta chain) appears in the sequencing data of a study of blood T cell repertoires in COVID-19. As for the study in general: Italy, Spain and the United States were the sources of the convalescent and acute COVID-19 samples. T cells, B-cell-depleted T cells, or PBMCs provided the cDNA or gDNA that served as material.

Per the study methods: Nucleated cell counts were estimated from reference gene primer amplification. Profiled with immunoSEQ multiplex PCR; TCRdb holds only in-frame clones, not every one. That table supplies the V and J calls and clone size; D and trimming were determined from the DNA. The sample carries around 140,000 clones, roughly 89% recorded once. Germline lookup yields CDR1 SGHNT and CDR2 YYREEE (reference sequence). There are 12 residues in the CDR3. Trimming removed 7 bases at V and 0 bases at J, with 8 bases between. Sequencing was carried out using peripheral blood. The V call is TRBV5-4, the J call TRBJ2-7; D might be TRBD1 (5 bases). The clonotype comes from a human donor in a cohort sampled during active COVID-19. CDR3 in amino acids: CASGHSSYEQYF. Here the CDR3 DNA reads TGTGCCAGCGGACACAGCTCCTACGAGCAGTACTTC.